What follows are 2 T cell receptor beta chains derived from one specimen sequenced in a study of cytomegalovirus exposure and HLA in healthy donors (TCRdb year 2017). The library was made by the immunoSEQ multiplex PCR assay. The multiplex PCR relied on a mix of 60 forward primers for TCR Vbeta segments and 13 reverse primers for TCR Jbeta segments. Here the immuneACCESS table is served through TCRdb, limited to in-frame sequences with V and J called. Missing clones are a known gap in these copies; in checked studies unresolved V genes cover under half, and the rest lacks a known reason. Counted in this sample were 150,000 to 160,000 clones; 75% to 85% of them appeared once. Approximately 5.6% of the sample is in the top ten clones. The sample taken for sequencing was PBMCs. These receptors all stem from a woman aged 40-49 years in good health and CMV-seropositive.

The J gene is TRBJ2-5, the V gene TRBV5-1; D perhaps matches TRBD1 (6 bases). The germline V gene encodes CDR1 SGHRS and CDR2 YFSETQ. V was cut by 2 bases and J by 3 bases, with 14 bases left in between. This CDR3 contains 15 residues. In nucleotides, the CDR3 is TGCGCCAGCAGCTTCTTGGGGGCGTTCAAAGAGACCCAGTACTTC. Protein product: CASSFLGAFKETQYF.

Note on this clone: This CDR3 fails to terminate in the conserved phenylalanine or tryptophan, so it likely reflects a read error. The V gene is TRBV6-4, the J gene TRBJ1-1, with D possibly being TRBD1 (6 bases). In germline, CDR1 is MRHNA, CDR2 SNTAGT. CDR3 size: 16 residues. Between the trimmed V and J ends, which lost 9 bases and 5 bases, there was a span of 25 bases. The CDR3 DNA follows: TGTGCCAGTAAAACAGGGATGGGTTACGAAAGGACTGAAGCTTTCCTT. Amino acids: CASKTGMGYERTEAFL.